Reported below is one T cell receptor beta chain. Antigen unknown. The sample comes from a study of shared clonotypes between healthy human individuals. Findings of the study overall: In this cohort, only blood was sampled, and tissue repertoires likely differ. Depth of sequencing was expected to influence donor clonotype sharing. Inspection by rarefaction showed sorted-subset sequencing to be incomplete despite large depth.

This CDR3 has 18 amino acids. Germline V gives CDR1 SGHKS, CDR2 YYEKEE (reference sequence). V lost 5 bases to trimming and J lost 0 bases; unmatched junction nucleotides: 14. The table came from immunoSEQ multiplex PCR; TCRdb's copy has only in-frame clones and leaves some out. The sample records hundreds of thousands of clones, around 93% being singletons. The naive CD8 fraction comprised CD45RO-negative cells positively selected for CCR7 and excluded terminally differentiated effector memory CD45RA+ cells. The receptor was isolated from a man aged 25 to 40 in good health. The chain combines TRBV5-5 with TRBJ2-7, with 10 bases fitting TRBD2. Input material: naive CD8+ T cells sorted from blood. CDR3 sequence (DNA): TGTGCCAGCAGTGAACCAGGGGCTAGCGGGGGCCTCTCCTACGAGCAGTACTTC. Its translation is CASSEPGASGGLSYEQYF.